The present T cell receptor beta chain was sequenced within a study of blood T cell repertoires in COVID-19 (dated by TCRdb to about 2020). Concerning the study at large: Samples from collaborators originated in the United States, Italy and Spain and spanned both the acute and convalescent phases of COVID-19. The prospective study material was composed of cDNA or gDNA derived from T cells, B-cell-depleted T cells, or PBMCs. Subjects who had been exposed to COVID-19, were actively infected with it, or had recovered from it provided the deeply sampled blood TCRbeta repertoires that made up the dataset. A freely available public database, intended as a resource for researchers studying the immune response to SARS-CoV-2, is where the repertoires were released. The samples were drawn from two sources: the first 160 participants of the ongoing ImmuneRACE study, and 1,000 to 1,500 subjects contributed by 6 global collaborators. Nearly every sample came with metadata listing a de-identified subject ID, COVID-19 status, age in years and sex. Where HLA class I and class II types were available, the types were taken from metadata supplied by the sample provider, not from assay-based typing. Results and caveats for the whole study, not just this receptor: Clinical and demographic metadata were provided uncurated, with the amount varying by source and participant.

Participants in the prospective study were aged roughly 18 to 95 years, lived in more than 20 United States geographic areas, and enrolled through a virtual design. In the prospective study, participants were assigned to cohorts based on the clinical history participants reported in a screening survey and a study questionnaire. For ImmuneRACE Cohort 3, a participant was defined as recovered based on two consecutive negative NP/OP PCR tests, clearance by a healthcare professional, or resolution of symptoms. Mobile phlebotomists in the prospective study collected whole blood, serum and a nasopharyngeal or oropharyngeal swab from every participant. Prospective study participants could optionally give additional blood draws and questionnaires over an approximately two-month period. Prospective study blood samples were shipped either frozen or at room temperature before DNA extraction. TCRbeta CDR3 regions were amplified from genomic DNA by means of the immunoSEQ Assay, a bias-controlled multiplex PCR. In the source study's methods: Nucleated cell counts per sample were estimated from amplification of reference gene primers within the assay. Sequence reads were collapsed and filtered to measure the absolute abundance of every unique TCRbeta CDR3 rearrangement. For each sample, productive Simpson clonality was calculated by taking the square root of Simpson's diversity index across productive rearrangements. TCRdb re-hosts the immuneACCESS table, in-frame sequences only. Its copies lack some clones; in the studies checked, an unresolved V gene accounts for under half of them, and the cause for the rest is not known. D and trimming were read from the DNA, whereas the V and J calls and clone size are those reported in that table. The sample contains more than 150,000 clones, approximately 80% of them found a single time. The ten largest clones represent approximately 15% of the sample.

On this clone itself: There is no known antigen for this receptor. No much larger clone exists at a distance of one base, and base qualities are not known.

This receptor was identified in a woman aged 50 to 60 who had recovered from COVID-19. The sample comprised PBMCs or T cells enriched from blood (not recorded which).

The nucleotides read TGTGCCAGCAGCCACGCTAGCGGGAGTAGGAATGAGCAGTTCTTC. It specifies CASSHASGSRNEQFF. The chain is assembled from TRBV3-1 (or the pseudogene TRBV3-2) and TRBJ2-1, and TRBD2 aligns with 10 junction nucleotides. The CDR3 measures 15 amino acids from cysteine to phenylalanine. Of all the DNA, just the CDR3 is kept, 45 bases in frame from base 1. Taken from the germline V gene (reference sequence), the CDR1 and CDR2 loops are LGHDT and YNNKEL. Ends trimmed: V by 3 bases, J by 7 bases; bases unmatched to a gene: 6.